What follows is one T cell receptor beta chain and its context. No antigen is known for it. Positively selected for CCR7, the CD45RO-negative cells used as naive CD8 cells excluded terminally differentiated effector memory CD45RA+ cells. Per the original data handling: ImmunoSEQ sequences covered only the junction and lacked quality scores; filtering therefore differed. Sequencing was performed with immunoSEQ multiplex PCR; in TCRdb, only in-frame clones are kept and a portion is missing. The V and J calls and the clone size are those of that table, but D and trimming were determined from the DNA. The sample consists of around 2,000,000 clones, less than 95% of them appearing once. This sample is part of a study of shared clonotypes between healthy human individuals. Study-level points and caveats: Researchers found naive subsets generally carried larger estimated richness than memory subsets.

The CDR3 length is 14 residues. V shed 4 bases and J 8 bases; nucleotides not matched to a gene: 9. Germline values: CDR1 SGDLS, CDR2 YYNGEE. The material sequenced was naive CD8+ T cells sorted from blood. The chain carries TRBV9 and TRBJ2-1, with TRBD2 matching 7 bases. The sequence derives from a man between 18 and 29 years old in good health. The CDR3 loop is CASSPRLAADEQFF. The CDR3, as DNA: TGTGCCAGCAGCCCCCGACTAGCAGCCGATGAGCAGTTCTTC.